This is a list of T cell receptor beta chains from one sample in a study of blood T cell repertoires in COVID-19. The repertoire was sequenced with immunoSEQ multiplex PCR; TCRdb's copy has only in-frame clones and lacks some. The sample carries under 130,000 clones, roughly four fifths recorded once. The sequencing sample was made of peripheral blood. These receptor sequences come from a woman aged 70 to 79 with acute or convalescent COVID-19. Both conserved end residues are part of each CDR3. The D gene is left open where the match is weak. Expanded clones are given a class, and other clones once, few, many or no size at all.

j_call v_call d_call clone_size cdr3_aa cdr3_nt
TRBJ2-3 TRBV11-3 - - CASSPTPADTQYF TGTGCCAGCAGCCCCACTCCCGCAGATACGCAGTATTTT
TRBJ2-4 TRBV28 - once CASSPLGGLEAKNIQYF TGTGCCAGCAGTCCCCTCGGAGGGTTAGAGGCCAAAAACATTCAGTACTTC
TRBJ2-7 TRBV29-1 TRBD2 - CSVEDGTRSYEQYF TGCAGCGTTGAAGATGGGACTAGGTCATACGAGCAGTACTTC
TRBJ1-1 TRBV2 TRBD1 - CAGRQGRANTEAFF TGTGCCGGTAGACAGGGGCGGGCGAACACTGAAGCTTTCTTT
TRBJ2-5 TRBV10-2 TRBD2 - CASSDSGGAGETQYF TGCGCCAGCAGTGACAGCGGGGGGGCGGGGGAGACCCAGTACTTC
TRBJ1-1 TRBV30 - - CAWSVRHLNTEAFF TGTGCCTGGAGTGTACGTCACTTGAACACTGAAGCTTTCTTT
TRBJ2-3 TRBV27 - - CASSLARSRILAEQYF TGTGCCAGCAGTTTAGCGAGATCGAGGATTTTGGCAGAACAGTATTTT
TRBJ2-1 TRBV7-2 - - CASSLDRGVYNEQFF TGTGCCAGCAGCTTAGATCGCGGGGTTTACAATGAGCAGTTCTTC
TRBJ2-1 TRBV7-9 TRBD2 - CASSHRTSGSYGPYNEQFF TGTGCCAGCAGCCACCGGACTAGCGGGAGTTATGGGCCATACAATGAGCAGTTCTTC
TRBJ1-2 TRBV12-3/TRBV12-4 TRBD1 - CASRRGAGYGYTF TGTGCCAGTCGCAGGGGGGCTGGCTATGGCTACACCTTC
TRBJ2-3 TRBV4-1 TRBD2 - CASSQAVLAGGHDTQYF TGCGCCAGCAGCCAAGCCGTACTAGCGGGGGGGCATGATACGCAGTATTTT
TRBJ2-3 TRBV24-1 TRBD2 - CATSDLPRLAGVADTQYF TGTGCCACCAGTGATTTGCCGAGACTAGCGGGAGTCGCAGATACGCAGTATTTT
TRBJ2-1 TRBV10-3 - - CAIKEGLGNEQFF TGTGCCATCAAGGAGGGGCTGGGCAATGAGCAGTTCTTC
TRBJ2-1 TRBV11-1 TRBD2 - CASSDGTSGYEQFF TGTGCCAGCAGCGACGGGACTAGCGGCTATGAGCAGTTCTTC
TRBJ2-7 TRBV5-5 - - CASSLSLAYEQYF TGTGCCAGCAGCTTGAGCTTAGCCTACGAGCAGTACTTC
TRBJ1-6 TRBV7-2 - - CASSLRGTSNSPLHF TGTGCCAGCAGCTTACGAGGGACATCCAATTCACCCCTCCACTTT
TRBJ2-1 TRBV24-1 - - CATSDLMSGLRSYNEQFF TGTGCCACCAGTGATTTGATGTCGGGGTTACGCTCCTACAATGAGCAGTTCTTC
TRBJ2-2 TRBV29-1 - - CSVVPQGFPGELFF TGCAGCGTTGTTCCACAGGGATTCCCCGGGGAGCTGTTTTTT
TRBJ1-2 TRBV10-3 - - CAISRETPYGYTF TGTGCCATCAGTAGAGAGACACCCTATGGCTACACCTTC
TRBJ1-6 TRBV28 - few CASSQGVENSPLHF TGTGCCAGCAGTCAAGGGGTGGAAAATTCACCCCTCCACTTT
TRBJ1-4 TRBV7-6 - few CASSREQGLNEKLFF TGTGCCAGCAGCCGCGAACAGGGCCTTAATGAAAAACTGTTTTTT
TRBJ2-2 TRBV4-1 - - CASSQLASNTGELFF TGCGCCAGCAGCCAACTAGCGTCCAACACCGGGGAGCTGTTTTTT
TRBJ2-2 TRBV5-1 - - CASSLPGLNTGELFF TGCGCCAGCAGCCTCCCGGGACTGAACACCGGGGAGCTGTTTTTT
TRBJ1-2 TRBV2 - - CASTREANYGYTF TGTGCCAGCACTCGGGAGGCTAACTATGGCTACACCTTC
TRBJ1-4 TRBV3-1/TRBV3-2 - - CASSLGQITLNNEKLFF TGTGCCAGCAGCCTCGGACAGATCACTCTCAATAATGAAAAACTGTTTTTT
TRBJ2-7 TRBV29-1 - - CSASQGYEQYF TGCAGCGCTTCCCAGGGCTACGAGCAGTACTTC
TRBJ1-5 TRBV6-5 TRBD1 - CASRGQGNQPQHF TGTGCCAGCAGGGGACAGGGCAATCAGCCCCAGCATTTT
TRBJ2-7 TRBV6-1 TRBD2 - CASSEGLIYEQYF TGTGCCAGCAGTGAGGGACTAATCTACGAGCAGTACTTC
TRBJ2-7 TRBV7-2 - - CASSLATGLYEQYF TGTGCCAGCAGCTTAGCTACAGGGCTCTACGAGCAGTACTTC
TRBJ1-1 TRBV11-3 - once CASSPGRWTEAFF TGTGCCAGCAGCCCAGGGAGGTGGACTGAAGCTTTCTTT
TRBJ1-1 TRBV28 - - CASSVQGVRTEAFF TGTGCCAGCAGTGTACAGGGTGTTCGCACTGAAGCTTTCTTT
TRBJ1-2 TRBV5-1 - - CASSPQQGPYGYTF TGCGCCAGCAGCCCCCAACAGGGCCCCTATGGCTACACCTTC
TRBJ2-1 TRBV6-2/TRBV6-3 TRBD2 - CASSLGLGGEQFF TGTGCCAGCAGCTTGGGACTAGGGGGTGAGCAGTTCTTC
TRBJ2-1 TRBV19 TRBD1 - CASMGTGYYNEQFF TGTGCCAGTATGGGGACAGGATATTACAATGAGCAGTTCTTC
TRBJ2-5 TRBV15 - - CATRWRGAETQYF TGTGCCACCAGGTGGAGGGGCGCAGAGACCCAGTACTTC
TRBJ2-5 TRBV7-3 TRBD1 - CASSPGAGTGEETQYF TGTGCCAGCAGCCCCGGGGCCGGGACAGGGGAAGAGACCCAGTACTTC
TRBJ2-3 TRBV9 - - CASSFDTTGIAQYF TGTGCCAGCAGCTTTGACACTACCGGGATTGCGCAGTATTTT
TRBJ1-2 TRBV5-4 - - CASSLGGGANYGYTF TGTGCCAGCAGCTTGGGAGGGGGTGCCAACTATGGCTACACCTTC
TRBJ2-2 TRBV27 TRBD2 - CASTDYGTSGRPFANTGELFF TGTGCCAGCACGGATTACGGGACTAGCGGGAGGCCGTTCGCGAACACCGGGGAGCTGTTTTTT
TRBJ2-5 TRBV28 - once CASTPMAGRQETQYF TGTGCCAGCACCCCTATGGCAGGGCGCCAAGAGACCCAGTACTTC
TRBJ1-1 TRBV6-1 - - CASSETGEAFF TGTGCCAGCAGTGAGACGGGTGAAGCTTTCTTT
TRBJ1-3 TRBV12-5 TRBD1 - CASGSTGIGNTIYF TGTGCTAGTGGGTCGACAGGGATTGGAAACACCATATATTTT
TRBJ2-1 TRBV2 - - CASSEQLVQFF TGTGCCAGCAGTGAACAGTTGGTACAGTTCTTC
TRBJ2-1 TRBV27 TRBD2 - CASSFSGRGNEQFF TGTGCCAGCAGTTTTAGCGGGAGGGGGAATGAGCAGTTCTTC
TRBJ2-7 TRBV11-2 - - CASSLDRGGNEQYF TGTGCCAGCAGCTTAGACAGGGGTGGGAACGAGCAGTACTTC
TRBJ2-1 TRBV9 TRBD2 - CASSPGGGGGNEQFF TGTGCCAGCAGTCCGGGGGGTGGAGGAGGTAATGAGCAGTTCTTC
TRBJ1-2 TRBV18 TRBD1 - CASSPETGSGGYTF TGTGCCAGCTCACCAGAGACAGGGAGCGGGGGCTACACCTTC
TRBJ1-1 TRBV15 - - CATSRDQRTEAFF TGTGCCACCAGCAGAGATCAGAGGACTGAAGCTTTCTTT
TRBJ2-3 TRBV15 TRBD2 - CATSREVRGGPGDTQYF TGTGCCACCAGCAGAGAGGTCCGGGGGGGGCCCGGAGATACGCAGTATTTT
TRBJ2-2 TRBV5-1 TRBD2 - CASTMGGANTGELFF TGCGCCAGCACCATGGGAGGGGCTAACACCGGGGAGCTGTTTTTT
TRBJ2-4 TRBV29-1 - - CSVEGGAVAIQYF TGCAGCGTTGAAGGGGGCGCAGTAGCCATTCAGTACTTC
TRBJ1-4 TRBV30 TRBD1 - CAWSPRTGGFEKLFF TGTGCCTGGAGTCCAAGGACAGGGGGCTTTGAAAAACTGTTTTTT
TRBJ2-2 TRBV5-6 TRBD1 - CASSLRYTGGLTGELFF TGTGCCAGCAGCTTGAGGTACACAGGGGGTCTTACCGGGGAGCTGTTTTTT
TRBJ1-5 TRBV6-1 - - CASSEGFGGDQPQHF TGTGCCAGCAGTGAAGGGTTTGGAGGGGATCAGCCCCAGCATTTT
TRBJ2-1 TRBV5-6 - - CASSIPQGPYNEQFF TGTGCCAGCAGCATTCCTCAGGGTCCCTACAATGAGCAGTTCTTC
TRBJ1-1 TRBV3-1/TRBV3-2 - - CASSQVSETEAFF TGTGCCAGCAGCCAAGTATCGGAGACTGAAGCTTTCTTT
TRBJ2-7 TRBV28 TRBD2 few CASSLLAGAYEQYF TGTGCCAGCAGTTTACTAGCGGGAGCCTACGAGCAGTACTTC
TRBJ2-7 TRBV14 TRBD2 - CASSQRGSRLAGEQYF TGTGCCAGCAGCCAAAGAGGATCCCGACTAGCTGGAGAGCAGTACTTC
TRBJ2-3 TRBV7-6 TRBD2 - CASSLLAGSTDTQYF TGTGCCAGCAGCTTACTAGCGGGGAGCACAGATACGCAGTATTTT